This T cell receptor beta chain was found in a study of Ad26.COV2.S vaccination and SARS-CoV-2 variants. Study overall: Donor joined the COV1001 Ad26.COV2.S trial arm. Study-level findings and limits: There was a possibility that the TCR breadth and depth analyses underestimated total T cell responses. Non-spike TCR breadth showed similarity between vaccine and placebo recipients.

Generated by immunoSEQ multiplex PCR, the TCRdb table keeps only in-frame clones and is missing some. The data show 450,000 to 550,000 clones, 80% to 90% seen once. Treatment noted: around 19 received Ad26.COV2.S at low or high dose, single or two shots; 5 received placebo; per-sample allocation not given. All samples were drawn on day 63, counting from the first vaccine or placebo injection. Aged 18-55 years, donor was enrolled in Boston in about 2020. The CDR3 sequence is 16 residues long. As concerns this clone: The antigen remains unidentified.

The gene calls are TRBV21-1 and TRBJ1-3. TRBV21-1 is labeled a pseudogene. The TCR sequence derives from a person aged 18 to 59 who received the Ad26.COV2.S COVID-19 vaccine or a placebo. The specimen was peripheral blood, collected in a trial of Ad26.COV2.S vaccine versus placebo. CDR3 sequence: CASSKPESGMGNTIYF. The CDR3 DNA sequence: TGTGCCAGCAGCAAGCCGGAGAGCGGTATGGGAAACACCATATATTTT.